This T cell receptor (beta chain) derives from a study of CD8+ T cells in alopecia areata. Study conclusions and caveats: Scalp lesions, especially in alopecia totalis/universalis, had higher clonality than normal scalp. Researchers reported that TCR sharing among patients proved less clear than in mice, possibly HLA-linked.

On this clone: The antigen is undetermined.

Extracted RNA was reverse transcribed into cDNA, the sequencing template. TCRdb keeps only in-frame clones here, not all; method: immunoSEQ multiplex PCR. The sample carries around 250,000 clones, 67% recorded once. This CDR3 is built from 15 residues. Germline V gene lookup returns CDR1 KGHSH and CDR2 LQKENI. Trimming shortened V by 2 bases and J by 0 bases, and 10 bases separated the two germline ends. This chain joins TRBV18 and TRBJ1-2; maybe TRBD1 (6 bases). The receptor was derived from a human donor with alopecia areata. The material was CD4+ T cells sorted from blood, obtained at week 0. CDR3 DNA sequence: TGTGCCAGCTCACCAAGACAGGCTGCTAACTATGGCTACACCTTC. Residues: CASSPRQAANYGYTF.